Below, 15 T cell receptor beta chains from the same sample are listed, as sequenced in a study of cytomegalovirus exposure and HLA in healthy donors. Assay: immunoSEQ multiplex PCR; the TCRdb copy retains only in-frame clones and omits some. The repertoire consists of about 79,000 clones, with 93% occurring once and the leading ten covering 3% to 4.5%. The sample was PBMCs. The receptor set was obtained from a woman aged 25 to 45 in good health and CMV-seronegative.

V is TRBV6-5 and J is TRBJ2-1; 8 bases line up with TRBD1. Looked up from germline, CDR1 is MNHEY and CDR2 is SVGAGI. Germline trimming cut 3 bases from V and 3 bases from J; bases unmatched to any gene: 4. This CDR3 has 15 residues. The CDR3 region has the DNA TGTGCCAGCAGTTATTCAGGGGGCTTCTACAATGAGCAGTTCTTC. Translating gives CASSYSGGFYNEQFF.

This chain uses TRBV7-6 with TRBJ2-1, with D unclear. Germline V gene sequence: CDR1 SGHVS, CDR2 FNYEAQ. Trimming took off 5 bases at V and 0 bases at J, with 11 bases between the two ends. This CDR3 has 15 residues. DNA for the CDR3: TGTGCCAGCAGCCCCCAAGTCAGCTCCTACAATGAGCAGTTCTTC. Its translation: CASSPQVSSYNEQFF.

The sample holds a few counts of this clone. The V and J genes are TRBV10-3 and TRBJ2-3, with 11 bases that match TRBD2. Per germline, CDR1 ENHRY and CDR2 SYGVKD. The CDR3 consists of 15 residues. V shed 6 bases, J shed 2 bases, and the junction held 4 bases outside the gene matches. CDR3 DNA sequence: TGTGCCATCAGGCTAGCGGGGGGCCCCACAGATACGCAGTATTTT. This translates into CAIRLAGGPTDTQYF.

The table lists this clone with a count of one. The chain carries TRBV11-2 and TRBJ2-2; weak D call: TRBD1 (6 bases). Germline CDR1 is SGHAT and CDR2 is FQNNGV. The CDR3 has 14 residues. With 3 bases removed from V and 7 bases from J, the gap between germline ends came to 12 bases. In DNA form, the CDR3 reads TGTGCCAGCAGCTTGACAGGAATTAACGGGGAGCTGTTTTTT. Amino acids: CASSLTGINGELFF.

In DNA form, the CDR3 reads TGTGCCAGCCGATCCGAAGGGGTAGGGTCGGGCTACACCTTC. It codes for CASRSEGVGSGYTF. The gene calls are TRBV25-1 and TRBJ1-2; perhaps TRBD1 as D (5 bases). Per the germline V gene, CDR1 is MGHDK and CDR2 is SYGVNS. The CDR3 has 14 residues. V was pared by 8 bases and J by 8 bases, with 21 bases between.

The V call is TRBV28, the J call TRBJ2-3; TRBD1 aligns across 9 bases. V was clipped by 0 bases and J by 0 bases; unmatched bases: 10. CDR1 is MDHEN, CDR2 SYDVKM, per germline. This CDR3 region has 19 residues. CDR3 DNA: TGTGCCAGCAGTTTATGGAGAGAGGGGACAGGGTATAGCACAGATACGCAGTATTTT. Translating gives CASSLWREGTGYSTDTQYF.

The chain employs TRBV5-4 and TRBJ2-3; 14 nucleotides line up with TRBD2. In germline, CDR1 is SGHNT, CDR2 YYREEE (reference sequence). The CDR3 is made up of 15 amino acids. Trimming removed 4 bases from V and 5 bases from J; junction bases left unmatched: 3. CDR3 bases: TGTGCCAGCAGCGTAGGGACTAGCGGGAGAGATACGCAGTATTTT. Protein product: CASSVGTSGRDTQYF.

V gene TRBV6-1 combines with J gene TRBJ1-1, with TRBD1 as a possible D gene (5 bases). Per the germline V gene, CDR1 is MNHNS and CDR2 is SASEGT. The V end lost 6 bases, the J end lost 6 bases, and 11 bases lay between the germline ends. CDR3 length: 12 residues. The chain's CDR3 is CASRTAVPEAFF. The CDR3 nucleotides are TGTGCCAGCAGGACAGCCGTGCCTGAAGCTTTCTTT.

The V gene is TRBV7-8, the J gene TRBJ1-1; unclear D gene. CDR3 length: 17 residues. The V end was cut by 1 base, the J end by 4 bases, with 19 bases between. Germline assignment: CDR1 SGHVS and CDR2 FQNEAQ. The CDR3 DNA sequence: TGTGCCAGCAGCTTAGTTTTTACGAGCGGGTATGGCACTGAAGCTTTCTTT. Amino acids: CASSLVFTSGYGTEAFF.

The sample holds one count of this clone. The J gene is TRBJ2-2, the V gene TRBV13; weak D call: TRBD2 (7 bases). The CDR3 runs 18 residues. Per the germline V gene, CDR1 is PRHDT and CDR2 is FYEKMQ (reference sequence). V lost 4 bases and J 5 bases, leaving 23 bases between the germline ends. CDR3 bases: TGTGCCAGCAGCTCGCCCTCGCAGGCGGGGGCGGGGACCGGGGAGCTGTTTTTT. Its translation: CASSSPSQAGAGTGELFF. The entire variable domain, with the rest obtained from reference TRBV13 and TRBJ2-2, is as follows: AAGVIQSPRHLIKEKRETATLKCYPIPRHDTVYWYQQGPGQDPQFLISFYEKMQSDKGSIPDRFSAQQFSDYHSELNMSSLELGDSALYFCASSSPSQAGAGTGELFFGEGSRLTVL.

This clone was counted between two and nine times. The V and J genes are TRBV28 and TRBJ1-2; TRBD1 agrees at 12 bases. This CDR3 is built from 14 residues. CDR1 is MDHEN, CDR2 SYDVKM, per germline. V lost 5 bases and J lost 5; bases outside the gene matches: 3. CDR3 in DNA: TGTGCCAGCAGTGGGACAGGGGGCCGGTATGGCTACACCTTC. It specifies CASSGTGGRYGYTF.

The chain has TRBV6-5 and TRBJ1-3; 8 bases are a match to TRBD1. The CDR3 is made up of 16 amino acids. Looked up from germline, CDR1 is MNHEY and CDR2 is SVGAGI. V was clipped by 0 bases and J by 4 bases; unmatched bases: 5. The DNA of the CDR3 is TGTGCCAGCAGTTACTCGGTTTGGACAGGGGGAAACACCATATATTTT. This codes for CASSYSVWTGGNTIYF.

This chain joins TRBV6-1 and TRBJ2-3, with 8 bases lining up with TRBD1. This CDR3 is 13 amino acids long. The V segment lost 7 bases and the J segment 3 bases; nucleotides outside the gene matches: 3. CDR1 and CDR2 (germline): MNHNS, SASEGT. The CDR3 DNA sequence: TGTGCCAGCACAGGACAGGGAACAGATACGCAGTATTTT. It specifies CASTGQGTDTQYF.

The chain carries TRBV7-9 and TRBJ1-1; 7 nucleotides match TRBD1. CDR1 is SEHNR, CDR2 FQNEAQ, per germline (reference sequence). V was clipped by 7 bases and J by 4 bases; unmatched bases: 6. The CDR3 totals 13 residues. This CDR3 is CASTQAGGTEAFF. The CDR3 DNA reads as TGTGCCAGCACCCAAGCAGGGGGCACTGAAGCTTTCTTT.

The V call is TRBV6-1, the J call TRBJ2-1; TRBD2 aligns across 16 bases. CDR1 is MNHNS, CDR2 SASEGT, per germline. V lost 8 bases, J lost 10 bases, and 8 bases stayed unmatched. The CDR3 is made up of 15 amino acids. Here the CDR3 DNA reads TGTGCCAGCGAGGGACTAGCGGGAGGGGAAGGCGAGCAGTTCTTC. Amino acids: CASEGLAGGEGEQFF.